Shown below are 14 T cell receptor beta chains from a single sample sequenced in a study of blood T cell repertoires in COVID-19. TCRdb's table, derived via immunoSEQ multiplex PCR, lists solely in-frame clones and lacks some. Of roughly 150,000 clones in the sample, around 89% were seen once. Material for sequencing was peripheral blood. These receptors were collected from a young man with COVID-19, enrolled during active disease.

The chain joins TRBV11-3 to TRBJ2-3, with TRBD2 matching 8 bases. Germline V gene data show CDR1 as SGHNT and CDR2 as YENEEA. The junction had 17 bases not matched to a gene; V was cut back by 3 bases and J by 3 bases. The CDR3 has 19 amino acids. CDR3 amino acids: CASSLGKRIAGIVTDTQYF. The CDR3 DNA reads TGTGCCAGCAGCTTGGGAAAGAGGATAGCGGGAATTGTAACAGATACGCAGTATTTT.

This rearrangement joins TRBV27 to TRBJ1-5, with D maybe TRBD1 (6 bases). CDR3 length: 14 amino acids. From germline, CDR1 is MNHEY and CDR2 SMNVEV (reference sequence). V shed 6 bases and J shed 5 bases, with 14 bases lying between them. The CDR3 loop is CASRGGGHDQPQHF. CDR3 in DNA: TGTGCCAGCAGAGGGGGGGGGCACGATCAGCCCCAGCATTTT.

CDR3 DNA: TGTGCCAGCAATCAGGGTAATCAGCCCCAGCATTTT. It is translated as CASNQGNQPQHF. The rearrangement joins TRBV28 to TRBJ1-5; maybe TRBD1 (5 bases). Trimming pared 7 bases from V and 4 bases from J, leaving 8 bases between. The germline CDR1 and CDR2 sequences are MDHEN and SYDVKM. CDR3 size: 12 residues.

This chain uses TRBV14 with TRBJ2-2; D not certain. Trimming removed 0 bases at V and 6 bases at J, with 5 bases between. The CDR3 runs to 13 residues. The germline CDR1 and CDR2 sequences are SGHDN and FVKESK. CDR3 DNA sequence: TGTGCCAGCAGCCAAGATTTCGCCGGGGAGCTGTTTTTT. Protein product: CASSQDFAGELFF. The full variable domain, rest sourced from reference TRBV14 and TRBJ2-2, is EAGVTQFPSHSVIEKGQTVTLRCDPISGHDNLYWYRRVMGKEIKFLLHFVKESKQDESGMPNNRFLAERTGGTYSTLKVQPAELEDSGVYFCASSQDFAGELFFGEGSRLTVL.

The V call is TRBV3-1 (or the pseudogene TRBV3-2), the J call TRBJ1-1; TRBD1 might be the D (6 bases). The CDR3 spans 14 residues. Germline V gene data show CDR1 as LGHDT and CDR2 as YNNKEL (reference sequence). With 3 bases removed from V and 7 bases from J, the gap between germline ends came to 15 bases. This chain's CDR3 is CASSHGRQTGEAFF. CDR3 in DNA: TGTGCCAGCAGCCATGGGCGTCAGACAGGTGAAGCTTTCTTT.

The genes are TRBV28 and TRBJ1-2; D remains ambiguous. The CDR3 has 15 residues. CDR1 is MDHEN and CDR2 is SYDVKM in the germline V gene. V gave up 1 base and J gave up 2 bases, with 11 bases separating them. The CDR3 nucleotides are TGTGCCAGCAGTTTATTAGGGAGCCGAAACTATGGCTACACCTTC. This encodes CASSLLGSRNYGYTF.

The gene calls are TRBV5-5 and TRBJ2-6, with D perhaps matching TRBD1 (5 bases). Trimming took 0 bases from V and 2 from J, leaving 9 bases between them. Germline CDR1 and CDR2: SGHKS and YYEKEE (reference sequence). This CDR3 comprises 16 residues. This CDR3 reads CASSLVGVAGANVLTF. The DNA for the CDR3 is TGTGCCAGCAGCTTGGTAGGGGTTGCTGGGGCCAACGTCCTGACTTTC.

V is TRBV3-1 (or the pseudogene TRBV3-2) and J is TRBJ2-1; the D is unclear. The ends were cut back, 1 base at V and 7 bases at J, with 8 bases in the middle. CDR1 is LGHDT and CDR2 is YNNKEL in the germline V gene (reference sequence). This CDR3 has 13 residues. DNA for the CDR3: TGTGCCAGCAGCCAAGGGAGAACGAATGAGCAGTTCTTC. This sequence encodes CASSQGRTNEQFF.

J is TRBJ2-3 and V is TRBV6-4; TRBD2 aligns across 7 bases. The germline V gene has CDR1 MRHNA and CDR2 SNTAGT. The CDR3 is 16 amino acids. V lost 2 bases to trimming and J lost 0 bases; unmatched junction nucleotides: 5. CDR3 nucleotide sequence: TGTGCCAGCAGTGACGGGTCGGGGGGTAGCACAGATACGCAGTATTTT. Its protein is CASSDGSGGSTDTQYF.

This chain joins TRBV4-3 and TRBJ2-4; D might be TRBD2 (5 bases). V was clipped by 4 bases and J by 2 bases, with 15 bases between them. In germline, CDR1 is LGHNA, CDR2 YSLEER. The CDR3 contains 16 residues. The CDR3 is CASSPGELGTKNIQYF. As DNA, the CDR3 is TGCGCCAGCAGCCCTGGGGAGTTGGGGACCAAAAACATTCAGTACTTC.

The chain has TRBV21-1 and TRBJ2-7; the table assigns TRBD1, which was not confirmed against the DNA. TRBV21-1 is an annotated pseudogene. This CDR3 spans 22 amino acids. In DNA, the CDR3 is TGTGCCAGCAGCAAAAATCCCCCATCCCCCAGACCGGGACAGGGGGTTTTGGGTGAGCAGTACTTC. It codes for CASSKNPPSPRPGQGVLGEQYF.

This clone has just one count. V is TRBV6-2 or TRBV6-3 and J is TRBJ1-5; D is undetermined. With 4 bases removed from V and 1 base from J, the gap between germline ends came to 14 bases. The CDR3 is 16 residues long. Germline-derived CDR1 and CDR2 are MNHEY and SVGEGT. The CDR3 DNA sequence: TGTGCCAGCAGTTGGGCCTCAGTGTTGAGCAATCAGCCCCAGCATTTT. Residues: CASSWASVLSNQPQHF.

This chain uses TRBV2 with TRBJ2-2; TRBD2 matches at 13 bases. CDR1 and CDR2 from the germline V gene are SNHLY and FYNNEI. V trimming: 10 bases; J trimming: 5 bases; junction bases outside the gene matches: 7. The CDR3 covers 15 residues. The CDR3: CATILAGGRTGELFF. CDR3 coding DNA: TGTGCCACCATACTAGCGGGAGGGAGGACCGGGGAGCTGTTTTTT.

The V call is TRBV9, the J call TRBJ2-1; D is perhaps TRBD2 (5 bases). Per germline, CDR1 SGDLS and CDR2 YYNGEE. V was trimmed by 0 bases and J by 1 base, leaving 11 bases between them. CDR3 size: 16 residues. This chain's CDR3 is CASSVGTGGSYNEQFF. CDR3 bases: TGTGCCAGCAGCGTAGGGACCGGCGGGTCCTACAATGAGCAGTTCTTC.